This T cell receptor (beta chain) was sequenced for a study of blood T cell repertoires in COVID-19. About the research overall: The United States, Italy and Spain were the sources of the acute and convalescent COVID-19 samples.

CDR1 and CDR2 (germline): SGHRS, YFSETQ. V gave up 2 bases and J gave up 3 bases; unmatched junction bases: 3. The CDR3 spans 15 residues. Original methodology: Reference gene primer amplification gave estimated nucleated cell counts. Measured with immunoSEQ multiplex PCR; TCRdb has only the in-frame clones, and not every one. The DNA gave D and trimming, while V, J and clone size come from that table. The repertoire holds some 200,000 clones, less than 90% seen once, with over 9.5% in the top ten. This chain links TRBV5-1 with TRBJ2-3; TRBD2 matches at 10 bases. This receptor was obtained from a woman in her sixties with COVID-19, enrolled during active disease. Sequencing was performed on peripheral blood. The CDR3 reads CASSFQAGGTDTQYF. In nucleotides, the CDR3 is TGCGCCAGCAGCTTCCAAGCGGGAGGGACAGATACGCAGTATTTT.